These 15 T cell receptor beta chains share one sample of origin, sequenced in a study of blood T cell repertoires in COVID-19. Measured with immunoSEQ multiplex PCR; TCRdb has only the in-frame clones, and not every one. The sample holds tens of thousands of clones, around 90% seen once. Sequenced: peripheral blood. The receptors come from a man aged 50-59 years with active COVID-19.

The chain is built from TRBV19 and TRBJ1-2; possibly TRBD1 for D (6 bases). CDR1 LNHDA and CDR2 SQIVND come from the germline V gene (reference sequence). V lost 5 bases and J lost 2, with 12 bases in between. The CDR3 has 14 amino acids. The DNA of the CDR3 is TGTGCCAGTAGTGAGGGACATCGGAACTATGGCTACACCTTC. This sequence encodes CASSEGHRNYGYTF.

The chain is built from TRBV6-2 or TRBV6-3 and TRBJ1-1, with 9 bases matching TRBD1. There are 15 residues in the CDR3. Germline V lookup: CDR1 MNHEY, CDR2 SVGEGT. The trim removed 1 base at V and 4 bases at J, leaving 4 bases unmatched. CDR3 sequence reads: CASSYWGQGSTEAFF. The CDR3 bases are TGTGCCAGCAGTTACTGGGGACAGGGTTCCACTGAAGCTTTCTTT.

The chain combines TRBV28 with TRBJ2-3, with D possibly TRBD1 on 5 matching bases. The V end lost 1 base, the J end lost 0 bases, and 11 bases lay between the germline ends. The CDR3 is 16 amino acids. Looked up from germline, CDR1 is MDHEN and CDR2 is SYDVKM. The CDR3 DNA is TGTGCCAGCAGTTTATCGCAGGGTTTCAGCACAGATACGCAGTATTTT. Protein product: CASSLSQGFSTDTQYF. The full variable domain, completed using reference TRBV28 and TRBJ2-3, is DVKVTQSSRYLVKRTGEKVFLECVQDMDHENMFWYRQDPGLGLRLIYFSYDVKMKEKGDIPEGYSVSREKKERFSLILESASTNQTSMYLCASSLSQGFSTDTQYFGPGTRLTVL.

V is TRBV5-1 and J is TRBJ2-3; possible D gene TRBD2, 6 bases. Germline V gene data show CDR1 as SGHRS and CDR2 as YFSETQ. Trimming left V 1 base short and J 5 bases short, with 11 bases between. The CDR3 runs to 14 residues. The CDR3 DNA reads TGCGCCAGCAGCTTGAGGCAGGGAGGAGATACGCAGTATTTT. It codes for CASSLRQGGDTQYF.

J is TRBJ2-7 and V is TRBV15, with a weak D call TRBD2 (5 bases). V gave up 3 bases and J gave up 3 bases, with 15 bases separating them. The CDR3 loop spans 15 amino acids. Germline CDR1 LNHNV, CDR2 YYDKDF (reference sequence). In DNA form, the CDR3 reads TGTGCCACCAGCAGTATAGATCGGGATTTCTACGAGCAGTACTTC. It translates to CATSSIDRDFYEQYF.

The genes are TRBV9 and TRBJ1-1; the match to TRBD1 covers 8 bases. The V gene's germline CDR1 is SGDLS and CDR2 YYNGEE. V trimming: 3 bases; J trimming: 2 bases; junction bases outside the gene matches: 6. The CDR3 has 15 residues. The CDR3 nucleotides are TGTGCCAGCAGCGCTCAGGACAGGGTTAACACTGAAGCTTTCTTT. It is translated as CASSAQDRVNTEAFF.

The V gene is TRBV18, the J gene TRBJ1-6, with 8 positions matching TRBD1. With V trimmed by 3 bases and J by 5 bases, 3 bases remained unmatched. This CDR3 has 15 residues. The germline CDR1 and CDR2 sequences are KGHSH and LQKENI. The CDR3 DNA sequence: TGTGCCAGCTCACCCTTGACAGGGGATAATTCACCCCTCCACTTT. It is translated as CASSPLTGDNSPLHF.

The gene calls are TRBV5-6 and TRBJ2-5; D possibly corresponds to TRBD2 (5 bases). V gave up 4 bases and J gave up 5 bases, with 15 bases separating them. The CDR3 covers 14 residues. Germline V lookup: CDR1 SGHDT, CDR2 YYEEEE. The CDR3 loop is CASSLKGPGETQYF. As DNA, the CDR3 is TGTGCCAGCAGCCTAAAGGGCCCGGGGGAGACCCAGTACTTC.

The V gene is TRBV27, the J gene TRBJ1-6; unclear D gene. The length of the CDR3 is 14 residues. CDR1 and CDR2 from the germline V gene are MNHEY and SMNVEV (reference sequence). Trimming took 5 bases from V and 4 from J, leaving 9 bases between them. DNA for the CDR3: TGTGCCAGCAGTGCCTATGTTTATAATTCACCCCTCCACTTT. This sequence encodes CASSAYVYNSPLHF.

CDR3 DNA: TGTGCCAGCAGTGCCCTCGCCGGGACAGTAAATCAGCCCCAGCATTTT. This sequence encodes CASSALAGTVNQPQHF. The chain uses TRBV27 and TRBJ1-5; 7 nucleotides align to TRBD1. J gave up 4 bases and V 5 bases, and 11 bases lay outside the gene matches. The germline V gene encodes CDR1 MNHEY and CDR2 SMNVEV (reference sequence). The CDR3 runs 16 residues.

This chain links TRBV5-6 with TRBJ2-3; 9 nucleotides match TRBD1. In germline, CDR1 is SGHDT, CDR2 YYEEEE. V shed 2 bases and J 7 bases; nucleotides not matched to a gene: 8. The CDR3 totals 15 residues. In nucleotides, the CDR3 is TGTGCCAGCAGCTTCAGCGGGACAGGGACGAATACGCAGTATTTT. This encodes CASSFSGTGTNTQYF.

V gene TRBV12-3 or TRBV12-4 combines with J gene TRBJ1-1; a possible D gene is TRBD1 (5 bases). There are 13 residues in the CDR3. The V end was cut by 11 bases, the J end by 1 base, with 14 bases between. CDR3 protein: CALGGGGNTEAFF. The CDR3 bases are TGTGCCCTCGGTGGGGGGGGGAACACTGAAGCTTTCTTT.

The rearrangement uses TRBV6-1 and TRBJ1-5; 7 bases map to TRBD1. This CDR3 is built from 16 residues. Trimming took 2 bases from V and 3 from J; bases not matched to a gene: 7. From germline, CDR1 is MNHNS and CDR2 SASEGT. The CDR3 here is CASSETDRPSNQPQHF. CDR3 coding DNA: TGTGCCAGCAGTGAAACGGACAGGCCATCCAATCAGCCCCAGCATTTT.

A word on this clone: The junction does not match germline at one end; this may be a read error. The same CDR3 arises from other DNA sequences in this sample as well. The gene calls are TRBV19 and TRBJ1-2; tentative D call: TRBD1 (6 bases). This CDR3 comprises 13 residues. CDR1 LNHDA and CDR2 SQIVND come from the germline V gene (reference sequence). The DNA for the CDR3 is TGTGCCAGTCGAAAGAGGGGGAACTATGGTTACACCTTC. Residues: CASRKRGNYGYTF.

The rearrangement links TRBV15 to TRBJ2-1; 8 bases fit TRBD2. The J segment lost 5 bases and the V segment lost 0 bases, leaving 6 bases of the junction unmatched. Germline CDR1 is LNHNV and CDR2 is YYDKDF (reference sequence). This CDR3 spans 16 amino acids. The CDR3 region has the DNA TGTGCCACCAGCAGAGATCTGGCGGGGGGACACAATGAGCAGTTCTTC. Translating it yields CATSRDLAGGHNEQFF.